This T cell receptor beta chain was documented in a study of shared clonotypes between healthy human individuals. Overall study findings and caveats: Sequencing depth was expected to influence donor clonotype sharing.

This CDR3 contains 19 residues. Germline CDR1 reads MDHEN; CDR2 reads SYDVKM. With respect to this clone: Its antigen remains unidentified.

In replicate PCRs of unsorted PBMC, about 300 ng DNA, 31,000 or so T cell genomes, was used. The protocol was immunoSEQ multiplex PCR, while the TCRdb copy is restricted to in-frame clones and leaves out a portion. The sample has 550,000 to 600,000 clones; just over 75% are singletons. The V and J genes are TRBV28 and TRBJ2-5; D is tentatively TRBD1 or TRBD2 (8 bases each). The sequencing sample was made of PBMCs. The receptor's source is a woman in her forties in good health. Some clones in this sample may be carry-over from other donors' samples. CDR3 DNA: TGTTGTGGGACTAGAGGACAGGGTGGGCCTCCCAGCTGCGGAGAGACCCAGTACTTC. Amino acid sequence: CCGTRGQGGPPSCGETQYF.